Below are 21 T cell receptor beta chains sequenced from a single sample in a study of blood T cell repertoires in COVID-19. Clones were sequenced by immunoSEQ multiplex PCR, and TCRdb holds only the in-frame ones, with some missing. The sample contains roughly 320,000 clones, 65% to 90% of which appear only once. The material sequenced was peripheral blood. The receptors were sampled from a human donor in a cohort sampled during active COVID-19.

The chain is built from TRBV6-5 and TRBJ1-4; 9 nucleotides align to TRBD1. CDR3 length equals 16 residues. Unmatched junction bases numbered 3, after V lost 0 bases and J lost 4 bases. CDR1 is MNHEY, CDR2 SVGAGI, per germline. The CDR3 DNA reads TGTGCCAGCAGTTACTCCCCGGGACAGGGTAATGAAAAACTGTTTTTT. Protein sequence: CASSYSPGQGNEKLFF.

This chain joins TRBV5-4 and TRBJ1-3, with D possibly matching TRBD1 (6 bases). CDR1 SGHNT and CDR2 YYREEE come from the germline V gene (reference sequence). Deletions cut 3 bases from V and 2 bases from J, with 6 bases between. The CDR3 is 13 amino acids. CDR3 region: CASSYRAGNTIYF. CDR3 DNA: TGTGCCAGCAGCTACAGGGCTGGAAACACCATATATTTT.

The chain combines TRBV14 with TRBJ1-1; 8 nucleotides match TRBD1. Germline V CDR1 and CDR2: SGHDN, FVKESK. There are 14 residues in the CDR3. V dropped 3 bases and J dropped 6; count of bases not matched to a gene: 6. The CDR3 spells CASSQLTGAAEAFF. The CDR3 coding sequence is TGTGCCAGCAGCCAGCTGACAGGGGCGGCTGAAGCTTTCTTT. Variable domain in full (rest from reference TRBV14 and TRBJ1-1): EAGVTQFPSHSVIEKGQTVTLRCDPISGHDNLYWYRRVMGKEIKFLLHFVKESKQDESGMPNNRFLAERTGGTYSTLKVQPAELEDSGVYFCASSQLTGAAEAFFGQGTRLTVV.

This clone was seen a single time. The genes are TRBV15 and TRBJ2-7; TRBD1 aligns across 8 bases. J was trimmed by 6 bases and V by 2 bases; bases with no gene match: 12. Germline CDR1 and CDR2: LNHNV and YYDKDF (reference sequence). The CDR3 consists of 16 residues. Written as DNA, the CDR3 is TGTGCCACCAGCAGATCCGGACAGGGCCCCCGGGTCGAGCAGTACTTC. Amino acids: CATSRSGQGPRVEQYF.

The CDR3 loop is CAWSLAPYEQYF. Written as DNA, the CDR3 is TGTGCCTGGAGCCTAGCCCCCTACGAGCAGTACTTC. The chain is built from TRBV30 and TRBJ2-7; D is perhaps TRBD2 (5 bases). V was cut by 3 bases and J by 2 bases, with 8 bases left in between. The length of the CDR3 is 12 residues. Germline CDR1 is GTSNPN and CDR2 is SVGIG (reference sequence).

This clone was detected only once. The chain joins TRBV5-1 to TRBJ2-7; 10 nucleotides agree with TRBD1. The CDR3 runs 14 residues. Losses at the gene ends were 1 base for V and 7 bases for J; bases not matched to a gene: 5. Germline V gene data show CDR1 as SGHRS and CDR2 as YFSETQ. CDR3 protein: CASSLLWDRGEQYF. The CDR3 DNA reads as TGCGCCAGCAGCTTGCTCTGGGACAGGGGTGAGCAGTACTTC.

The chain links TRBV20-1 to TRBJ2-5; D remains ambiguous. The germline V gene encodes CDR1 DFQATT and CDR2 SNEGSKA (reference sequence). The CDR3 extends over 11 amino acids. V lost 1 base to trimming and J lost 7 bases, with 7 bases between them. The CDR3 spells CSARGQWTQYF. The CDR3 DNA follows: TGCAGTGCTAGAGGCCAGTGGACCCAGTACTTC.

The genes are TRBV4-1 and TRBJ2-7, with unresolved D. Germline V gene lookup returns CDR1 MGHRA and CDR2 YSYEKL. V lost 0 bases and J lost 0, with 6 bases in between. The length of the CDR3 is 14 residues. The CDR3 DNA is TGCGCCAGCAGCCAAGAACCGGGCTCCTACGAGCAGTACTTC. It translates to CASSQEPGSYEQYF.

The V and J genes are TRBV12-2 and TRBJ2-3; the table's D call, TRBD1, has no DNA check behind it. TRBV12-2 is deemed a pseudogene. The CDR3 is 19 amino acids. In nucleotides, the CDR3 is TGTGCAAGTCGCTTAGCGATGGAGACAGGTGCCTTTGTCACAGATACGCAGTATTTT. Protein product: CASRLAMETGAFVTDTQYF.

The chain joins TRBV27 to TRBJ1-6; D not resolved. Between the trimmed V and J ends, which lost 6 bases and 2 bases, there was a span of 14 bases. The CDR3 has 16 residues. CDR1 is MNHEY and CDR2 is SMNVEV in the germline V gene (reference sequence). CDR3 sequence: CASSSSPGAYNSPLHF. CDR3 DNA: TGTGCCAGCAGCTCAAGTCCTGGAGCCTATAATTCACCCCTCCACTTT.

The V and J genes are TRBV6-6 and TRBJ1-5; no clear D. This CDR3 has 17 amino acids. Germline CDR1 is MNHNY and CDR2 is SVGAGI (reference sequence). V lost 5 bases and J lost 0, with 17 bases in between. Here the CDR3 reads CASSRFPPRNSNQPQHF. CDR3 DNA sequence: TGTGCCAGCAGTCGATTCCCTCCCAGGAATAGCAATCAGCCCCAGCATTTT.

The chain combines TRBV11-2 with TRBJ1-1, with D maybe TRBD1 (5 bases). CDR3 length: 17 amino acids. Trimming removed 8 bases from V and 2 bases from J, with 24 bases in between. Germline V gene lookup returns CDR1 SGHAT and CDR2 FQNNGV. The CDR3 DNA sequence: TGTGCCAGCCTGGGGAGACGGCGCGGGGACTTTAACACTGAAGCTTTCTTT. It codes for CASLGRRRGDFNTEAFF.

CDR3 protein: CAWSTPRWAVNQPQHF. CDR3 in DNA: TGTGCCTGGAGTACCCCGCGATGGGCAGTGAATCAGCCCCAGCATTTT. The chain is built from TRBV30 and TRBJ1-5; unclear D gene. Looked up from germline, CDR1 is GTSNPN and CDR2 is SVGIG (reference sequence). Trimming pared 2 bases from V and 4 bases from J, leaving 18 bases between. This CDR3 spans 16 amino acids.

V usage is TRBV14 and J usage is TRBJ2-5, with TRBD1 matching 11 bases. This CDR3 has 15 residues. V shed 1 base and J 5 bases; nucleotides not matched to a gene: 3. CDR1 SGHDN and CDR2 FVKESK come from the germline V gene. CDR3 DNA sequence: TGTGCCAGCAGCCAAGGGACAGGGGGCTGGGAGACCCAGTACTTC. The encoded protein is CASSQGTGGWETQYF.

V is TRBV2 and J is TRBJ2-7; 7 bases map to TRBD1. V shed 6 bases, J shed 6 bases, and the junction held 5 bases outside the gene matches. The germline gives CDR1 SNHLY, CDR2 FYNNEI. CDR3 size: 12 residues. DNA of the CDR3: TGTGCCAGCAGGACAGGGATTGGCGAGCAGTACTTC. Its translation: CASRTGIGEQYF.

V usage is TRBV2 and J usage is TRBJ1-6, with D maybe TRBD1 (5 bases). Trimming shortened V by 4 bases and J by 10 bases, and 11 bases separated the two germline ends. CDR3 length equals 13 residues. Germline loops: CDR1 SNHLY, CDR2 FYNNEI. CDR3 sequence reads: CASSAGDGSPLHF. Here the CDR3 DNA reads TGTGCCAGCAGTGCGGGGGACGGATCACCCCTCCACTTT.

V gene TRBV5-1 combines with J gene TRBJ2-1; 9 nucleotides align to TRBD1. Trimming took 7 bases from V and 9 from J; bases not matched to a gene: 14. Per germline, CDR1 SGHRS and CDR2 YFSETQ. This CDR3 spans 15 amino acids. The chain's CDR3 is CASRTPGTGSSEQFF. As DNA, the CDR3 is TGCGCCAGCCGAACCCCCGGGACAGGGAGTTCTGAGCAGTTCTTC.

The sample holds a few counts of this clone. The chain carries TRBV10-1 and TRBJ2-2; 10 nucleotides agree with TRBD1. V lost 0 bases to trimming and J lost 6 bases; unmatched junction nucleotides: 1. The CDR3 consists of 15 residues. Per the germline V gene, CDR1 is WNHNN and CDR2 is SYGVQD (reference sequence). The CDR3 DNA is TGCGCCAGCAGTGAGTCCGGACAGGGGGCCGGGGAGCTGTTTTTT. This codes for CASSESGQGAGELFF.

This clone showed up just once. This chain uses TRBV5-4 with TRBJ2-4; D is uncertain. In germline, CDR1 is SGHNT, CDR2 YYREEE (reference sequence). Trimming pared 0 bases from V and 8 bases from J, leaving 9 bases between. The length of the CDR3 is 13 residues. The CDR3 DNA reads as TGTGCCAGCAGCTTGGGCGCCGAGGACATTCAGTACTTC. Its translation: CASSLGAEDIQYF.

The CDR3 region has the DNA TGTGCCAGCAGCTTCGTCAGGGTAGACGAGCAGTACTTC. It specifies CASSFVRVDEQYF. The chain carries TRBV7-9 and TRBJ2-7, with a tentative D call TRBD1 (5 bases). CDR1 and CDR2 (germline): SEHNR, FQNEAQ (reference sequence). The CDR3 extends over 13 amino acids. The V end was cut by 3 bases, the J end by 5 bases, with 11 bases between.

The chain joins TRBV25-1 to TRBJ2-1, with D possibly being TRBD2 (5 bases). This CDR3 is 16 amino acids long. V was clipped by 4 bases and J by 7 bases, with 20 bases between them. From germline, CDR1 is MGHDK and CDR2 SYGVNS. The DNA for the CDR3 is TGTGCCAGCAGTGGGCGGACTTACTCTCAAGGGAATGAGCAGTTCTTC. Encoded protein: CASSGRTYSQGNEQFF.